This is a list of T cell receptor beta chains from one sample in a study of technical replicates of blood from a handful of donors. TCRdb's table, derived via immunoSEQ multiplex PCR, lists solely in-frame clones and lacks some. Among around 81,000 clones listed, roughly 77% were seen once. Sequencing used PBMCs. These receptors came from a human donor in good health. Some clones in this sample may be carry-over from other donors' samples. CDR3s include the opening cysteine and the closing phenylalanine or tryptophan. Each record gives: J gene, D gene, clone size, V gene, CDR3 protein, CDR3 DNA. A D gene is named only where the DNA matches it firmly. Only part of the rows carry a size: once, few, many, or a class if the clone is expanded.

TRBJ2-7	TRBD2	.	TRBV15	CATSREDVAGGPHEQYF	TGTGCCACCAGCAGAGAGGATGTGGCGGGAGGGCCACACGAGCAGTACTTC
TRBJ1-6	.	.	TRBV5-1	CASSLAGGGASPLHF	TGCGCCAGCAGCTTGGCAGGTGGGGGCGCCTCACCCCTCCACTTT
TRBJ2-7	TRBD1	.	TRBV13	CASSLGQGPSYEQYF	TGTGCCAGCAGCTTAGGACAGGGGCCCTCCTACGAGCAGTACTTC
TRBJ2-6	.	.	TRBV23-1	CASSQWVKDRLSSGANVLTF	TGCGCCAGCAGTCAATGGGTTAAGGACAGATTGAGCTCTGGGGCCAACGTCCTGACTTTC
TRBJ1-4	.	.	TRBV7-6	CASSSDEKLFF	TGTGCCAGCAGCTCAGATGAAAAACTGTTTTTT
TRBJ1-1	.	.	TRBV6-5	CASSDSLNTEAFF	TGTGCCAGCAGCGACAGCTTGAACACTGAAGCTTTCTTT
TRBJ1-6	.	.	TRBV5-1	CASSFGGYNSPLHF	TGCGCCAGCAGCTTTGGGGGGTACAATTCACCCCTCCACTTT
TRBJ1-1	TRBD1	.	TRBV12-5	CASGLVLGQGWEAFF	TGTGCTAGTGGTTTGGTACTCGGACAGGGTTGGGAAGCTTTCTTT
TRBJ1-1	.	.	TRBV6-5	CASRRGTEAFF	TGTGCCAGCAGGCGGGGAACTGAAGCTTTCTTT
TRBJ1-4	TRBD1	.	TRBV6-1	CASKFTGAEKLFF	TGTGCCAGCAAGTTTACAGGGGCGGAGAAACTGTTTTTT
TRBJ1-4	.	.	TRBV5-6	CASSSSGTNEKLFF	TGTGCCAGCAGCTCGTCCGGGACTAATGAAAAACTGTTTTTT
TRBJ1-1	.	.	TRBV29-1	CGGGGMNTEAFF	TGCGGCGGCGGGGGAATGAACACTGAAGCTTTCTTT
TRBJ2-1	TRBD1	.	TRBV7-3	CASSSQGFDYNEQFF	TGTGCCAGCAGCTCACAGGGGTTTGACTACAATGAGCAGTTCTTC
TRBJ1-2	.	.	TRBV27	CASSPSGYGYTF	TGTGCCAGCAGCCCGTCGGGCTATGGCTACACCTTC
TRBJ1-4	TRBD1	.	TRBV4-2	CASSQEEGAPQKLFF	TGTGCCAGCAGCCAAGAGGAGGGGGCGCCCCAAAAACTGTTTTTT
TRBJ2-5	TRBD1	.	TRBV2	CASSRDRDETQYF	TGTGCCAGCAGCCGCGACAGGGATGAGACCCAGTACTTC
TRBJ2-5	.	.	TRBV28	CASSFHSQETQYF	TGTGCCAGCAGTTTTCACAGCCAAGAGACCCAGTACTTC
TRBJ2-7	.	.	TRBV7-7	CASSPTLTPGYEQYF	TGTGCCAGCAGCCCCACCCTCACCCCGGGGTACGAGCAGTACTTC
TRBJ1-1	.	.	TRBV9	CASSVGDSPNTEAFF	TGTGCCAGCAGCGTTGGAGACAGCCCGAACACTGAAGCTTTCTTT
TRBJ2-3	TRBD2	.	TRBV30	CAWKLGGRTTDTQYF	TGTGCCTGGAAGCTGGGCGGGAGAACAACAGATACGCAGTATTTT
TRBJ2-7	TRBD1	.	TRBV19	CASRTGGSYEQYF	TGTGCCAGTAGGACAGGGGGTTCCTACGAGCAGTACTTC
TRBJ1-4	.	.	TRBV7-9	CASSSQGSNEKLFF	TGTGCCAGCAGCTCACAGGGAAGTAATGAAAAACTGTTTTTT
TRBJ1-2	.	.	TRBV6-1	CASRIGQNYGYTF	TGTGCCAGCAGGATTGGACAGAACTATGGCTACACCTTC
TRBJ2-1	.	.	TRBV25-1	CASSRPGLLNEQFF	TGTGCCAGCAGTCGTCCGGGACTGCTTAATGAGCAGTTCTTC
TRBJ2-7	.	.	TRBV18	CASSQDRSSYEQYF	TGTGCCAGCTCACAAGACAGGTCCTCCTACGAGCAGTACTTC
TRBJ2-5	.	.	TRBV18	CASSPLPRQETQYF	TGTGCCAGCTCACCACTTCCGAGACAAGAGACCCAGTACTTC
TRBJ2-7	.	.	TRBV7-9	CASSLSSGSDQTYEQYF	TGTGCCAGCAGCTTATCTTCGGGATCCGACCAAACCTACGAGCAGTACTTC
TRBJ1-5	TRBD1	.	TRBV6-5	CASSPDRESQPQHF	TGTGCCAGCAGTCCTGACAGGGAATCTCAGCCCCAGCATTTT
TRBJ2-2	TRBD2	once	TRBV30	CAWTLGLAGEKLFF	TGTGCCTGGACCCTGGGACTAGCGGGAGAAAAGCTGTTTTTT
TRBJ2-5	TRBD1	few	TRBV5-1	CASSQQGGRETQYF	TGCGCCAGCAGCCAACAGGGGGGCCGGGAGACCCAGTACTTC
TRBJ2-7	.	.	TRBV4-3	CASSPGRDKGLEQYF	TGCGCCAGCAGCCCCGGCCGGGACAAGGGATTAGAGCAGTACTTC
TRBJ2-7	TRBD1	.	TRBV5-1	CASSGRDRVSEQYF	TGCGCCAGCAGCGGTCGGGACAGGGTATCCGAGCAGTACTTC
TRBJ2-5	.	.	TRBV7-9	CASSLGRGSQETQYF	TGTGCCAGCAGCTTAGGAAGGGGTAGCCAAGAGACCCAGTACTTC
TRBJ1-1	TRBD1	.	TRBV4-1	CASSQGTGYTEAFF	TGCGCCAGCAGCCAAGGGACAGGATACACTGAAGCTTTCTTT
TRBJ2-3	.	.	TRBV5-4	CASSFPREASTDTQYF	TGTGCCAGCAGCTTTCCGAGGGAGGCTAGCACAGATACGCAGTATTTT
TRBJ2-5	TRBD2	.	TRBV9	CASSPGVAGGPGETQYF	TGTGCCAGCAGCCCAGGGGTAGCGGGGGGGCCGGGAGAGACCCAGTACTTC
TRBJ1-1	TRBD1	.	TRBV5-1	CASSFEGGAGTEAFF	TGCGCCAGCAGCTTTGAAGGGGGCGCCGGCACTGAAGCTTTCTTT
TRBJ2-3	.	.	TRBV4-1	CASSQEGGSSTDTQYF	TGCGCCAGCAGCCAAGAAGGCGGATCTAGCACAGATACGCAGTATTTT
TRBJ1-2	.	.	TRBV6-6	CASSYRGLNYGYTF	TGTGCCAGCAGTTACAGGGGCCTAAACTATGGCTACACCTTC
TRBJ1-1	.	.	TRBV29-1	CSVATGMNTEAFF	TGCAGCGTGGCAACAGGAATGAACACTGAAGCTTTCTTT
TRBJ1-2	.	.	TRBV29-1	CSVDPPNRLRGYTF	TGCAGCGTTGACCCTCCGAACCGCCTGCGTGGCTACACCTTC
TRBJ2-7	TRBD2	.	TRBV5-4	CASSPAGTSKYEQYF	TGTGCCAGCAGCCCCGCCGGGACTAGCAAATACGAGCAGTACTTC
TRBJ2-2	TRBD2	.	TRBV4-3	CASSQGKIAGVGELFF	TGCGCCAGCAGCCAAGGGAAAATAGCGGGAGTCGGGGAGCTGTTTTTT
TRBJ1-6	TRBD1	.	TRBV27	CASESVRGRGRHSPLHF	TGTGCCAGCGAGAGCGTCCGAGGAAGGGGGCGGCATTCACCCCTCCACTTT
TRBJ2-1	TRBD2	.	TRBV10-3	CAIPKGLAGGRTYNEQFF	TGTGCCATCCCGAAGGGGCTAGCGGGAGGCAGAACCTACAATGAGCAGTTCTTC
TRBJ2-5	TRBD1	.	TRBV6-6	CASTRDRQQETQYF	TGTGCCAGCACCCGGGACAGACAGCAAGAGACCCAGTACTTC
TRBJ2-3	TRBD1	.	TRBV2	CASSQDRGVRGTQYF	TGTGCCAGCAGTCAAGACAGGGGTGTCCGAGGTACGCAGTATTTT
TRBJ1-1	TRBD1	.	TRBV6-5	CASSYEGQGGTEAFF	TGTGCCAGCAGTTACGAAGGCCAGGGGGGCACTGAAGCTTTCTTT